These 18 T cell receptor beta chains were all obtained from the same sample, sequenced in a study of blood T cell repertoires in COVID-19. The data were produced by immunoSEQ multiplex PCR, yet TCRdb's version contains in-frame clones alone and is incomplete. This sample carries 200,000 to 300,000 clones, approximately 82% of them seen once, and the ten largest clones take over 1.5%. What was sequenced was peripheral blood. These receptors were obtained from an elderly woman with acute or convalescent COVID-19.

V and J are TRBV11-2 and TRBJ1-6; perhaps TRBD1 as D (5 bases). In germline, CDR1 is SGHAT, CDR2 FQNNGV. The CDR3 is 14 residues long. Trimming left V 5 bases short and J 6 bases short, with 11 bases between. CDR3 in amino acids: CASSQGPSNSPLHF. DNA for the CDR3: TGTGCCAGCAGCCAGGGCCCAAGTAATTCACCCCTCCACTTT. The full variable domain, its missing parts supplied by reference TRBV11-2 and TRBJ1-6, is EAGVAQSPRYKIIEKRQSVAFWCNPISGHATLYWYQQILGQGPKLLIQFQNNGVVDDSQLPKDRFSAERLKGVDSTLKIQPAKLEDSAVYLCASSQGPSNSPLHFGNGTRLTVT.

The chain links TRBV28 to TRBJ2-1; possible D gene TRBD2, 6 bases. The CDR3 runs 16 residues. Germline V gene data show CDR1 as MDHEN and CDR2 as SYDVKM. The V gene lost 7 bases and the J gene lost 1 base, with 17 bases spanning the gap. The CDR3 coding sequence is TGTGCCAGCAAGAATGGCGGGGTTGGTTCCTACAATGAGCAGTTCTTC. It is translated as CASKNGGVGSYNEQFF.

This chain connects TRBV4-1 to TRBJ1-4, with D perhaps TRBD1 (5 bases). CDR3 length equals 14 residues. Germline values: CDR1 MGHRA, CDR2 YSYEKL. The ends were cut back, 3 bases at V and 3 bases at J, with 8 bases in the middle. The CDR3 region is CASSHPQANEKLFF. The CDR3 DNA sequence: TGCGCCAGCAGCCATCCACAGGCTAATGAAAAACTGTTTTTT.

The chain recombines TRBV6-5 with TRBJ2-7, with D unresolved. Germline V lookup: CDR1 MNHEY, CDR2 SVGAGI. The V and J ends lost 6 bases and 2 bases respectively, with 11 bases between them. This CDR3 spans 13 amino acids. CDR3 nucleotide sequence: TGTGCCAGCAGCCCAACAGTTGCCTACGAGCAGTACTTC. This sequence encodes CASSPTVAYEQYF.

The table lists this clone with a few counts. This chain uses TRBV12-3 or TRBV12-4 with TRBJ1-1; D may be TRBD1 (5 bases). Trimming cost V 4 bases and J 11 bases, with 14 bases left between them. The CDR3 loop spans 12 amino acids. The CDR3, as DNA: TGTGCCAGCAGTTCCAGGGCCCTTGGGGCTTTCTTT. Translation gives CASSSRALGAFF.

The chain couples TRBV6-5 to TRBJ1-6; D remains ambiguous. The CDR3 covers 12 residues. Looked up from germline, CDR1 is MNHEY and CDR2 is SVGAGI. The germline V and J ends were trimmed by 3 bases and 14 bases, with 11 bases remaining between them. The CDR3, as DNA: TGTGCCAGCAGTTATCGGGGTGGGGCCCTCCACTTT. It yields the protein CASSYRGGALHF.

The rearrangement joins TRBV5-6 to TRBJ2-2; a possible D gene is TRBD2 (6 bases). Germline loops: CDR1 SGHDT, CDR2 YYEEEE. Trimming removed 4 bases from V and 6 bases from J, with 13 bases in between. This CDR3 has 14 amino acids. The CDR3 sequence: CASSPGGRSGELFF. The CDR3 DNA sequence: TGTGCCAGCAGCCCTGGGGGGAGATCCGGGGAGCTGTTTTTT.

DNA of the CDR3: TGTGCCAGCAGTTATAGGCAGGGTGGTCAGCCCCAGCATTTT. Residues: CASSYRQGGQPQHF. The chain combines TRBV6-1 with TRBJ1-5; possibly TRBD1 for D (5 bases). CDR3 length: 14 amino acids. The V and J ends lost 5 bases and 6 bases respectively, with 14 bases between them. CDR1 is MNHNS, CDR2 SASEGT, per germline.

CDR3: CASSGQTDTQYF. In nucleotides, the CDR3 is TGTGCCAGCAGCGGACAGACAGATACGCAGTATTTT. The J gene is TRBJ2-3, the V gene TRBV12-3 or TRBV12-4; possibly TRBD1 for D (6 bases). Deletions cut 6 bases from V and 3 bases from J, with 7 bases between. The CDR3 spans 12 residues.

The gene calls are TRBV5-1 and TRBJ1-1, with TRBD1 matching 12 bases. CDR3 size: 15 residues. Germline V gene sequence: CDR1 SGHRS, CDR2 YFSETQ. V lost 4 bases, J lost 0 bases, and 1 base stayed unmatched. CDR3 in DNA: TGCGCCAGCAGCGGGACAGGGGGCCTGAACACTGAAGCTTTCTTT. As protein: CASSGTGGLNTEAFF.

CDR3 residues: CASSLGGAVETQYF. The CDR3 region has the DNA TGTGCCAGCAGTTTAGGGGGGGCGGTGGAGACCCAGTACTTC. V usage is TRBV28 and J usage is TRBJ2-5; possible D gene TRBD2, 7 bases. V lost 2 bases, J lost 5 bases, and 12 bases lay in between. There are 14 residues in the CDR3. CDR1 and CDR2 from the germline V gene are MDHEN and SYDVKM.

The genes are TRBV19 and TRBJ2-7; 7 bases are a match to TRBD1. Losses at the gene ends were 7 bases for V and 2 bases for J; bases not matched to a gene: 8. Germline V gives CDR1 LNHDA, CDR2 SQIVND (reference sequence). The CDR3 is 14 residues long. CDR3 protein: CASTPGTDPYEQYF. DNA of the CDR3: TGTGCCAGTACACCCGGGACAGATCCCTACGAGCAGTACTTC.

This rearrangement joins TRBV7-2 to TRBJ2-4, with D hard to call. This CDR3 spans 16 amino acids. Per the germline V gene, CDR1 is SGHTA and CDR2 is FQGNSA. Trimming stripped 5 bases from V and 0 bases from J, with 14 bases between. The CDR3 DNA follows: TGTGCCAGCAGCGGCCAATGGGCTGTAGCCAAAAACATTCAGTACTTC. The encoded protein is CASSGQWAVAKNIQYF.

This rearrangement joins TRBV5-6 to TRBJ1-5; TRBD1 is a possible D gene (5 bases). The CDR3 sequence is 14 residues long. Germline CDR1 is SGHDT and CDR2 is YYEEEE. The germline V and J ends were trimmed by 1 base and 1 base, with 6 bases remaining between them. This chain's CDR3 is CASSLRGSNQPQHF. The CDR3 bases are TGTGCCAGCAGCTTGCGGGGGAGCAATCAGCCCCAGCATTTT.

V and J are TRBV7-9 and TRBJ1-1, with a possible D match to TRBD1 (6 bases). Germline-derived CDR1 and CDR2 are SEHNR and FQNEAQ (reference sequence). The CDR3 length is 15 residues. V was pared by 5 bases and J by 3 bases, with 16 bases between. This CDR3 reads CASSRDRLGDTEAFF. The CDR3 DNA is TGTGCCAGCAGCAGAGACAGGCTGGGGGACACTGAAGCTTTCTTT.

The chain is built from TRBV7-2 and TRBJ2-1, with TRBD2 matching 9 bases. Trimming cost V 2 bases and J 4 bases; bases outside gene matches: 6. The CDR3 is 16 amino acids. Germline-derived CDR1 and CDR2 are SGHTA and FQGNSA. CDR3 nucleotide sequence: TGTGCCAGCAGCTTAACATCTAGCGGGGAATACAATGAGCAGTTCTTC. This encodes CASSLTSSGEYNEQFF.

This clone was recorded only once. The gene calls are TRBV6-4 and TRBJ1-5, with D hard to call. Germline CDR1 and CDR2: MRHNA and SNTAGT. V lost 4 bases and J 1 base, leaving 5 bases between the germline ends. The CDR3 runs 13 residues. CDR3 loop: CASSVESNQPQHF. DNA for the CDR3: TGTGCCAGCAGTGTGGAGAGCAATCAGCCCCAGCATTTT.

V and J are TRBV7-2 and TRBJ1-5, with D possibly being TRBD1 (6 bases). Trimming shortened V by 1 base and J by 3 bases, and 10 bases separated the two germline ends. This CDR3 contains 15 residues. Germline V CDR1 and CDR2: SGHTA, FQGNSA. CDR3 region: CASSLEGGHNQPQHF. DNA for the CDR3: TGTGCCAGCAGCTTAGAAGGGGGTCACAATCAGCCCCAGCATTTT.